These 11 T cell receptor beta chains were all obtained from the same sample, sequenced in a study of blood T cells in healthy people across ages. Primed by a sample-barcoded 5' primer and a J-beta primer mix, a second PCR proceeded for roughly 7 to 12 cycles. TCRdb independently ran MiXCR on the 5' RACE reads; one entry per CDR3 protein. Altogether fewer than 1,000,000 distinct CDR3 sequences are present, less than 60% being singletons, with the ten largest covering over 15%. Sequenced input: blood. All receptors come from an elderly man in good health.

This clonotype was picked up a small number of times. J is TRBJ2-1 and V is TRBV20-1; 8 bases fit TRBD2. V was pared by 1 base and J by 4 bases, with 6 bases of the junction left unmatched. CDR1 is DFQATT, CDR2 SNEGSKA, per germline (reference sequence). The CDR3 totals 15 residues. Here the CDR3 reads CSARGVAGPYNEQFF. The CDR3 bases are TGCAGTGCTAGAGGAGTAGCGGGGCCGTACAATGAGCAGTTCTTC.

This clonotype has a count of ten or more. V gene TRBV6-6 combines with J gene TRBJ2-3, with TRBD2 identical over 9 bases. J gave up 6 bases and V 2 bases, and 3 bases lay outside the gene matches. CDR1 is MNHNY, CDR2 SVGAGI, per germline (reference sequence). The CDR3 is 14 residues long. The chain's CDR3 is CASSYHGLADTQYF. For the CDR3, the DNA is TGTGCCAGCAGTTACCACGGACTAGCGGATACGCAGTATTTT.

This clonotype was seen repeatedly, ten times or more. This sequence joins TRBV5-1 and TRBJ2-7; TRBD2 might be the D (6 bases). From germline, CDR1 is SGHRS and CDR2 YFSETQ. The V gene lost 2 bases and the J gene lost 5 bases, with 11 bases spanning the gap. The CDR3 has 13 residues. The CDR3 DNA reads TGCGCCAGCAGCTTCCAGGGCGGGAACGAGCAGTACTTC. Translated, it gives CASSFQGGNEQYF. Looking up the rest from reference TRBV5-1 and TRBJ2-7 gives the full variable domain: KAGVTQTPRYLIKTRGQQVTLSCSPISGHRSVSWYQQTPGQGLQFLFEYFSETQRNKGNFPGRFSGRQFSNSRSEMNVSTLELGDSALYLCASSFQGGNEQYFGPGTRLTVT.

The V gene is TRBV29-1, the J gene TRBJ2-7; 8 nucleotides match TRBD2. V gave up 6 bases and J gave up 7 bases; unmatched junction bases: 11. This CDR3 region has 13 residues. Germline V gene lookup returns CDR1 SQVTM and CDR2 ANQGSEA. Here the CDR3 reads CSVVGGAGGEQYF. In DNA form, the CDR3 reads TGCAGCGTCGTCGGGGGGGCGGGAGGTGAGCAGTACTTC.

J is TRBJ1-2 and V is TRBV25-1, with 7 bases identical to TRBD1. Trimming cost V 2 bases and J 7 bases; bases outside gene matches: 4. The CDR3 consists of 13 residues. Germline V gene sequence: CDR1 MGHDK, CDR2 SYGVNS. CDR3 nucleotides: TGTGCCAGCAGTGAAAGACAGGGAAGTGGCTACACCTTC. Its protein product is CASSERQGSGYTF.

The chain employs TRBV25-1 and TRBJ2-5; TRBD1 agrees at 10 bases. CDR1 and CDR2 (germline): MGHDK, SYGVNS. This CDR3 has 17 amino acids. V lost 10 bases and J lost 4; bases outside the gene matches: 18. CDR3 sequence: CATQTPPDRGLGETQYF. CDR3 DNA sequence: TGTGCCACCCAGACTCCCCCAGACAGGGGGCTGGGAGAGACCCAGTACTTC.

In regard to this clonotype: This may stem from a read error, because a much larger clone lies one nucleotide away. The V and J genes are TRBV20-1 and TRBJ2-5; D is uncertain. The DNA matches TRBJ2-7 better at its end, which makes the J call doubtful. Per germline, CDR1 DFQATT and CDR2 SNEGSKA (reference sequence). The CDR3 length is 15 residues. Here the CDR3 reads CSARGAREVTYEQYF. DNA for the CDR3: TGCAGTGCTAGAGGGGCGAGAGAGGTCACCTACGAGCAGTACTTC.

On this clonotype: This may be a read error, as it is one base from a much larger clone. The chain combines TRBV9 with TRBJ2-5; D is possibly TRBD2 (5 bases). The J call may not be correct, given that the DNA end is closer to TRBJ2-7. This CDR3 spans 14 amino acids. Germline lookup yields CDR1 SGDLS and CDR2 YYNGEE. The CDR3 loop is CVSSVEGGPYEQYF. CDR3 DNA sequence: TGTGTCAGCAGCGTAGAGGGCGGGCCCTACGAGCAGTACTTC.

This chain connects TRBV3-1 to TRBJ2-1; no definite D call. Germline assignment: CDR1 LGHDT and CDR2 YNNKEL (reference sequence). Trimming removed 6 bases from V and 10 bases from J, with 13 bases in between. The CDR3 is made up of 12 amino acids. DNA of the CDR3: TGTGCCAGCAGACAAAATAAGGGAGAGCAGTTCTTC. It is translated as CASRQNKGEQFF.

Regarding this clonotype: A much larger clone differs by one base, so this may be a read error. The chain recombines TRBV7-2 with TRBJ1-2; D might be TRBD1 (6 bases). Germline CDR1 SGHTA, CDR2 FQGNSA. Between the trimmed V and J ends, which lost 5 bases and 6 bases, there was a span of 28 bases. The CDR3 has 18 residues. The CDR3 DNA follows: TGTGCCAGCAGCAGAAGACGCCTCAGGGGAGGTATGGAAGATGGCTACACCTTC. Protein: CASSRRRLRGGMEDGYTF.

This chain uses TRBV4-2 with TRBJ2-7; the match to TRBD1 covers 10 bases. Germline trimming cut 3 bases from V and 2 bases from J; bases unmatched to any gene: 4. CDR1 is LGHNA, CDR2 YNFKEQ, per germline. The length of the CDR3 is 15 residues. The CDR3 nucleotides are TGTGCCAGCAGCCACGTAGGACAGGGGGCCTACGAGCAGTACTTC. This codes for CASSHVGQGAYEQYF.